This section outlines one TCR beta chain sequence together with its context. The antigen is undetermined. These data belong to a study of identical twins. Study results and limitations: The presence of invariant MAIT and iNKT cells could partly confound analyses of zero-insertion sequences. The study found weaker excess twin sharing in beta out-of-frame sequences.

One entry per CDR3 protein results from TCRdb running MiXCR on the 5' RACE reads. The data hold some 260,000 distinct CDR3 sequences, with 11% to 15% observed a single time. The CDR3 loop spans 17 amino acids. Trimming removed 3 bases at V and 0 bases at J, with 19 bases between. Germline-derived CDR1 and CDR2 are SGHRS and YFSETQ. Sequenced: memory (CD45RO+) T cells sorted from blood. The chain recombines TRBV5-1 with TRBJ2-7, with D perhaps matching TRBD1 (6 bases). This sequence was found in a woman in her late teens or twenties in good health. CDR3 sequence: CASSYKTGDRSSYEQYF. The CDR3 coding sequence is TGCGCCAGCAGCTACAAAACTGGTGACAGGTCCTCCTACGAGCAGTACTTC.